Here is one T cell receptor beta chain with its context. The sample originates from a study of CD8 T cells in Susac syndrome. The germline V gene has CDR1 ENHRY and CDR2 SYGVKD. Trimming took 4 bases from V and 3 from J, leaving 6 bases between them. The CDR3 has 12 amino acids. Peripheral blood CD8+ and CD4+ T cells were profiled by TCR beta sequencing. The RNA input was roughly 0.45 to 1 ug, and it was reverse transcribed with random hexamers. Amplification of the TCR beta CDR3 was carried out by immunoSEQ multiplex PCR, which spanned a total of 54 Vbeta and 13 Jbeta segments. TCRdb reprocessed the immunoSEQ multiplex PCR reads via MiXCR and lists one record per CDR3 protein. The sample lists 200,000 or so distinct CDR3 sequences, 95% occurring once.

V gene TRBV10-3 combines with J gene TRBJ1-2; D is undetermined. The sequence was obtained from a human donor with multiple sclerosis. Sequenced material: CD4+ T cells from PBMCs. In DNA, the CDR3 is TGTGCCATCAGTGCTACCGACTATGGCTACACCTTC. Translating gives CAISATDYGYTF.